A single sample gave rise to the 28 T cell receptor beta chains below, sequenced in a study of cytomegalovirus exposure and HLA in healthy donors. The study ran its PCR with 60 Vbeta and 13 Jbeta primers. Clones were read by immunoSEQ multiplex PCR, and TCRdb kept only the in-frame ones, dropping some. The sample contains roughly 150,000 clones, approximately 73% of which appear only once. Sequencing input: PBMCs. The receptors were gathered from a man younger than 45 in good health and CMV-seropositive.

CDR3 protein: CASSLRPGAGELFF. The DNA of the CDR3 is TGTGCCAGCAGTCTTAGGCCGGGTGCCGGGGAGCTGTTTTTT. The chain joins TRBV11-2 to TRBJ2-2; D not certain. Germline values: CDR1 SGHAT, CDR2 FQNNGV. CDR3 length: 14 amino acids. The ends were cut back, 6 bases at V and 6 bases at J, with 14 bases in the middle.

This CDR3 is CASSPSDYGYTF. The CDR3 DNA sequence: TGTGCCAGCAGTCCCTCGGACTATGGCTACACCTTC. The chain links TRBV6-5 to TRBJ1-2; D is unresolved. The CDR3 loop spans 12 amino acids. Looked up from germline, CDR1 is MNHEY and CDR2 is SVGAGI. Trimming removed 5 bases from V and 3 bases from J, with 7 bases in between.

CDR3 in amino acids: CASSLGDRGNQPQHF. In nucleotides, the CDR3 is TGTGCCAGCAGTTTAGGGGACAGGGGCAATCAGCCCCAGCATTTT. The gene calls are TRBV28 and TRBJ1-5; the match to TRBD1 covers 9 bases. This CDR3 is built from 15 residues. J gave up 2 bases and V 2 bases, and 1 base lay outside the gene matches. Per germline, CDR1 MDHEN and CDR2 SYDVKM.

This chain connects TRBV6-5 to TRBJ1-1; D is unresolved. The CDR3 sequence is 13 residues long. Trimming shortened V by 2 bases and J by 9 bases, and 13 bases separated the two germline ends. Germline V gene data show CDR1 as MNHEY and CDR2 as SVGAGI. The CDR3 DNA follows: TGTGCCAGCAGTTACGAGTTGGAGAGGCAAGCTTTCTTT. Translating it yields CASSYELERQAFF.

The chain has TRBV4-1 and TRBJ2-4; 7 bases are a match to TRBD1. CDR3 size: 15 residues. Germline CDR1 and CDR2: MGHRA and YSYEKL. V shed 2 bases, J shed 2 bases, and the junction held 3 bases outside the gene matches. Here the CDR3 DNA reads TGCGCCAGCAGCCAAAACAGGGGTTCCAAAAACATTCAGTACTTC. This codes for CASSQNRGSKNIQYF.

The CDR3 sequence is CASKLAGRGETQYF. The CDR3 DNA sequence: TGTGCCAGCAAACTAGCGGGAAGGGGGGAGACCCAGTACTTC. J is TRBJ2-5 and V is TRBV27; 10 bases fit TRBD2. The V and J ends lost 7 bases and 5 bases, in that order; junction bases with no gene match: 7. The CDR3 is 14 residues long. Per the germline V gene, CDR1 is MNHEY and CDR2 is SMNVEV (reference sequence).

V gene TRBV5-1 combines with J gene TRBJ2-1; tentative D call: TRBD2 (6 bases). The V gene's germline CDR1 is SGHRS and CDR2 YFSETQ. Trimming took off 5 bases at V and 1 base at J, with 10 bases between the two ends. There are 14 residues in the CDR3. The CDR3 spells CASRLGLSYNEQFF. In nucleotides, the CDR3 is TGCGCCAGCAGACTGGGACTTTCCTACAATGAGCAGTTCTTC.

The chain links TRBV5-1 to TRBJ2-5, with D hard to call. V was cut by 5 bases and J by 4 bases, with 12 bases left in between. The CDR3 length is 13 residues. Germline CDR1 is SGHRS and CDR2 is YFSETQ. CDR3 coding DNA: TGCGCCAGCAGTGCCGGAGAACTAGAGACCCAGTACTTC. Residues: CASSAGELETQYF.

Written as DNA, the CDR3 is TGTGCCAGCTCTCCTCCCCAGGGGAACACTGAAGCTTTCTTT. This gives the protein CASSPPQGNTEAFF. The chain joins TRBV18 to TRBJ1-1, with D possibly TRBD1 on 5 matching bases. The CDR3 spans 14 residues. Germline V lookup: CDR1 KGHSH, CDR2 LQKENI. Trimming shortened V by 6 bases and J by 1 base, and 12 bases separated the two germline ends.

The V call is TRBV11-2, the J call TRBJ2-3; 7 bases line up with TRBD2. The germline V gene has CDR1 SGHAT and CDR2 FQNNGV. The V segment lost 5 bases and the J segment 8 bases; nucleotides outside the gene matches: 7. CDR3 length equals 13 residues. CDR3 protein: CASSLGLEGTQYF. The DNA for the CDR3 is TGTGCCAGCAGCCTAGGACTAGAGGGTACGCAGTATTTT. Supplemented by reference TRBV11-2 and TRBJ2-3, the full variable domain reads EAGVAQSPRYKIIEKRQSVAFWCNPISGHATLYWYQQILGQGPKLLIQFQNNGVVDDSQLPKDRFSAERLKGVDSTLKIQPAKLEDSAVYLCASSLGLEGTQYFGPGTRLTVL.

The genes are TRBV4-2 and TRBJ2-7; D perhaps matches TRBD2 (5 bases). This CDR3 has 14 amino acids. The V end lost 4 bases, the J end lost 3 bases, and 13 bases lay between the germline ends. In germline, CDR1 is LGHNA, CDR2 YNFKEQ. Here the CDR3 reads CASSPSGSIYEQYF. The CDR3 DNA sequence: TGTGCCAGCAGCCCGTCGGGGAGTATCTACGAGCAGTACTTC.

This clone was seen a handful of times. The gene calls are TRBV27 and TRBJ2-2, with TRBD2 matching over 9 bases. The J segment lost 5 bases and the V segment lost 0 bases, leaving 10 bases of the junction unmatched. The germline gives CDR1 MNHEY, CDR2 SMNVEV (reference sequence). The length of the CDR3 is 18 residues. CDR3 residues: CASSLSPGVAGVTGELFF. The CDR3 DNA sequence: TGTGCCAGCAGTTTATCTCCTGGAGTAGCGGGAGTTACCGGGGAGCTGTTTTTT.

This chain uses TRBV21-1 with TRBJ2-3; TRBD1 is taken as the D call from the table, unchecked against the DNA. TRBV21-1 is a documented pseudogene. The CDR3 sequence is 15 residues long. CDR3 nucleotides: TGTGCCAGCAGCGACCGGGACAGGGGCACAGATACGCAGTATTTT. The encoded protein is CASSDRDRGTDTQYF.

This clone occurred once. The chain recombines TRBV5-4 with TRBJ2-7; D is undetermined. The CDR3 spans 14 residues. V was cut by 4 bases and J by 1 base, with 12 bases left in between. CDR1 is SGHNT and CDR2 is YYREEE in the germline V gene (reference sequence). This CDR3 reads CASSRQTDSYEQYF. The CDR3 DNA reads as TGTGCCAGCAGCCGACAAACAGATTCCTACGAGCAGTACTTC.

The rearrangement links TRBV28 to TRBJ2-7, with TRBD2 matching 10 bases. CDR3 length: 16 residues. CDR1 and CDR2 from the germline V gene are MDHEN and SYDVKM. V shed 8 bases and J 4 bases; nucleotides not matched to a gene: 14. This chain's CDR3 is CASAGRAGGHGYEQYF. The CDR3 DNA reads as TGTGCCAGCGCCGGACGAGCGGGAGGGCATGGATACGAGCAGTACTTC.

The V gene is TRBV21-1, the J gene TRBJ1-1; the table's D call, TRBD1, was not checked against the DNA. TRBV21-1 has pseudogene status. This CDR3 region has 14 residues. The CDR3 DNA follows: TGTGCCAGCAGCAAAGATAGGGCAGGGTCTGAAGCTTTCTTT. This sequence encodes CASSKDRAGSEAFF.

V usage is TRBV7-7 and J usage is TRBJ2-5, with unresolved D. CDR1 and CDR2 from the germline V gene are SSHAT and FNYEAQ (reference sequence). V dropped 1 base and J dropped 7 bases, with 10 bases sitting between them. The CDR3 spans 13 residues. The CDR3 coding sequence is TGTGCCAGCAGCTTAGACAGCACCTTGACCCAGTACTTC. It yields the protein CASSLDSTLTQYF.

The chain carries TRBV7-2 and TRBJ2-2, with 9 bases fitting TRBD1. The V gene's germline CDR1 is SGHTA and CDR2 FQGNSA. V lost 0 bases, J lost 10 bases, and 6 bases stayed unmatched. The CDR3 is 15 residues long. CDR3 in amino acids: CASSLAGTGPLELFF. The CDR3 nucleotides are TGTGCCAGCAGCTTAGCGGGGACAGGGCCCTTGGAGCTGTTTTTT.

The chain links TRBV4-1 to TRBJ2-3; 10 bases line up with TRBD2. CDR1 is MGHRA and CDR2 is YSYEKL in the germline V gene. CDR3 length equals 14 residues. V trimming: 6 bases; J trimming: 4 bases; junction bases outside the gene matches: 4. CDR3 residues: CASSRTSGADTQYF. The DNA for the CDR3 is TGCGCCAGCAGTCGCACTAGCGGGGCAGATACGCAGTATTTT.

The gene calls are TRBV5-1 and TRBJ2-2, with D maybe TRBD1 (7 bases). The germline CDR1 and CDR2 sequences are SGHRS and YFSETQ. This CDR3 has 16 residues. Trimming shortened V by 1 base and J by 4 bases, and 14 bases separated the two germline ends. In DNA form, the CDR3 reads TGCGCCAGCAGCTTGAGAAGTCAGGGGGGCACCGGGGAGCTGTTTTTT. It translates to CASSLRSQGGTGELFF.

The rearrangement uses TRBV7-3 and TRBJ2-1; tentatively, D is TRBD2 (5 bases). This CDR3 contains 13 residues. Between the trimmed V and J ends, which lost 0 bases and 14 bases, there was a span of 14 bases. Germline assignment: CDR1 SGHTA and CDR2 FQGTGA. The DNA of the CDR3 is TGTGCCAGCAGCTTAACCGAGGGCAGAGTGAAGTTCTTC. The encoded protein is CASSLTEGRVKFF.

This clone was seen a few times. The chain joins TRBV5-1 to TRBJ1-1; D call uncertain. The CDR3 has 13 amino acids. V lost 6 bases and J lost 1, with 10 bases in between. Looked up from germline, CDR1 is SGHRS and CDR2 is YFSETQ. The CDR3, as DNA: TGCGCCAGCAATCTGGAGAAGAACACTGAAGCTTTCTTT. It translates to CASNLEKNTEAFF.

This chain uses TRBV7-9 with TRBJ2-1, with D perhaps TRBD2 (6 bases). The V gene lost 5 bases and the J gene lost 0 bases, with 14 bases spanning the gap. Germline V gene sequence: CDR1 SEHNR, CDR2 FQNEAQ (reference sequence). The CDR3 extends over 16 amino acids. CDR3: CASSRFSGSSYNEQFF. The CDR3 DNA is TGTGCCAGCAGCAGATTTAGCGGTAGCTCCTACAATGAGCAGTTCTTC.

This clone was seen only once. This chain uses TRBV5-3 with TRBJ1-5; 8 nucleotides line up with TRBD1. TRBV5-3 is labeled an ORF, and its function is uncertain. The CDR3 contains 18 residues. The V and J ends lost 5 bases and 0 bases, in that order; junction bases with no gene match: 13. In DNA form, the CDR3 reads TGTGCCAGAAGGAAAACAGGGGGAGGCTCTTATAGCAATCAGCCCCAGCATTTT. Amino acids: CARRKTGGGSYSNQPQHF.

The genes are TRBV14 and TRBJ2-4, with TRBD1 as a possible D gene (5 bases). Germline CDR1 is SGHDN and CDR2 is FVKESK. The CDR3 consists of 15 residues. Trimming left V 4 bases short and J 6 bases short, with 16 bases between. CDR3 protein: CASSPQTWGANIQYF. CDR3 DNA sequence: TGTGCCAGCAGCCCTCAAACCTGGGGCGCAAACATTCAGTACTTC.

The chain carries TRBV18 and TRBJ2-5; D is possibly TRBD1 (6 bases). CDR1 is KGHSH, CDR2 LQKENI, per germline. This CDR3 contains 15 residues. With 3 bases removed from V and 7 bases from J, the gap between germline ends came to 18 bases. As DNA, the CDR3 is TGTGCCAGCTCACCTCCGACAGGTCCGCTTGGGACCCAGTACTTC. Its translation: CASSPPTGPLGTQYF.

The V and J genes are TRBV27 and TRBJ2-7; TRBD2 matches 12 bases. Germline CDR1 is MNHEY and CDR2 is SMNVEV (reference sequence). This CDR3 contains 14 residues. The trim removed 6 bases at V and 7 bases at J, leaving 7 bases unmatched. This CDR3 is CASRGLAGGEEQYF. Written as DNA, the CDR3 is TGTGCCAGCAGGGGACTAGCGGGTGGGGAAGAGCAGTACTTC.

The chain uses TRBV19 and TRBJ2-5; D unclear. CDR1 is LNHDA and CDR2 is SQIVND in the germline V gene (reference sequence). This CDR3 is built from 12 residues. V lost 6 bases to trimming and J lost 0 bases, with 5 bases between them. The CDR3 loop reads CASSLYQETQYF. CDR3 DNA sequence: TGTGCCAGTAGCCTATACCAAGAGACCCAGTACTTC.